One and the same sample provided the 19 T cell receptor beta chains below, sequenced in a study of blood T cell repertoires in COVID-19. Using immunoSEQ multiplex PCR, the repertoire was profiled, and TCRdb retains in-frame clones only, with some absent. The table lists roughly 280,000 clones, about 91% of them singletons. The specimen sequenced was PBMCs or T cells enriched from blood (not recorded which). The receptors originated from a man aged 35 to 55 who had been exposed to COVID-19.

The genes are TRBV30 and TRBJ1-5; 7 nucleotides agree with TRBD1. The CDR3 has 13 residues. V was pared by 2 bases and J by 7 bases, with 5 bases of the junction left unmatched. Germline CDR1 reads GTSNPN; CDR2 reads SVGIG (reference sequence). The CDR3 spells CAWSPGTEQPQHF. The CDR3 nucleotides read TGTGCCTGGAGTCCTGGGACAGAACAGCCCCAGCATTTT.

The chain joins TRBV13 to TRBJ2-7; 10 bases line up with TRBD2. Losses at the gene ends were 1 base for V and 7 bases for J; bases not matched to a gene: 7. The CDR3 consists of 15 residues. Germline CDR1 PRHDT, CDR2 FYEKMQ (reference sequence). CDR3 in DNA: TGTGCCAGCAGCTTAGAGCTAGCGGGGGCCCGGGAGCAGTACTTC. The encoded protein is CASSLELAGAREQYF.

The chain has TRBV9 and TRBJ2-1, with D perhaps TRBD2 (5 bases). CDR3 length: 12 residues. Germline V gene sequence: CDR1 SGDLS, CDR2 YYNGEE. V lost 0 bases and J 9 bases, leaving 7 bases between the germline ends. The CDR3 sequence is CASSVGESEQFF. CDR3 sequence (DNA): TGTGCCAGCAGCGTAGGGGAGAGTGAGCAGTTCTTC. The entire variable domain, with the rest obtained from reference TRBV9 and TRBJ2-1, is as follows: DSGVTQTPKHLITATGQRVTLRCSPRSGDLSVYWYQQSLDQGLQFLIQYYNGEERAKGNILERFSAQQFPDLHSELNLSSLELGDSALYFCASSVGESEQFFGPGTRLTVL.

DNA of the CDR3: TGTGCCAGCAGAGGGACAGGGGGTTACAATGAGCAGTTCTTC. Amino acid sequence: CASRGTGGYNEQFF. V is TRBV7-2 and J is TRBJ2-1, with 11 bases lining up with TRBD1. Germline CDR1 is SGHTA and CDR2 is FQGNSA. The CDR3 is made up of 14 amino acids. Losses at the gene ends were 6 bases for V and 4 bases for J; bases not matched to a gene: 2.

The rearrangement uses TRBV28 and TRBJ1-1; D is uncertain. Germline V gene data show CDR1 as MDHEN and CDR2 as SYDVKM. V lost 6 bases to trimming and J lost 1 base, with 12 bases between them. The CDR3 has 14 amino acids. The CDR3 spells CASRRGGTNTEAFF. CDR3 bases: TGTGCCAGCAGGAGAGGAGGCACGAACACTGAAGCTTTCTTT.

The J gene is TRBJ1-2, the V gene TRBV28, with D hard to call. The germline V gene encodes CDR1 MDHEN and CDR2 SYDVKM. Trimming took off 2 bases at V and 0 bases at J, with 4 bases between the two ends. CDR3 size: 13 residues. CDR3 in amino acids: CASSLPPNYGYTF. The CDR3 coding sequence is TGTGCCAGCAGTTTACCTCCTAACTATGGCTACACCTTC.

CDR3 region: CASSQVAEQPTLTNEKLFF. Written as DNA, the CDR3 is TGTGCCAGCAGCCAAGTCGCCGAACAGCCGACCTTAACTAATGAAAAACTGTTTTTT. The chain employs TRBV14 and TRBJ1-4; D unclear. The CDR3 consists of 19 residues. CDR1 and CDR2 from the germline V gene are SGHDN and FVKESK. The V end was cut by 1 base, the J end by 1 base, with 19 bases between.

The J gene is TRBJ2-5, the V gene TRBV10-3; TRBD1 aligns across 9 bases. Trimming cost V 0 bases and J 4 bases; bases outside gene matches: 3. The CDR3 covers 15 residues. Germline V gives CDR1 ENHRY, CDR2 SYGVKD. The CDR3 is CAISESETGGETQYF. CDR3 DNA: TGTGCCATCAGTGAGTCGGAGACAGGGGGAGAGACCCAGTACTTC.

V and J are TRBV7-6 and TRBJ1-2; the match to TRBD1 covers 10 bases. J gave up 3 bases and V 5 bases, and 9 bases lay outside the gene matches. Germline values: CDR1 SGHVS, CDR2 FNYEAQ. This CDR3 spans 16 amino acids. CDR3 in DNA: TGTGCCAGCAGCCTGCAGGACAGGGGGATTGACTATGGCTACACCTTC. Amino acids: CASSLQDRGIDYGYTF.

The gene calls are TRBV6-5 and TRBJ1-5; possible D gene TRBD1, 5 bases. The V end was cut by 8 bases, the J end by 7 bases, with 18 bases between. Germline V gene lookup returns CDR1 MNHEY and CDR2 SVGAGI. The CDR3 runs 14 residues. The DNA for the CDR3 is TGTGCCAGCCGGGGGGGAGATCGGGTCCAGCCCCAGCATTTT. Its translation: CASRGGDRVQPQHF.

The rearrangement links TRBV19 to TRBJ1-6; 9 nucleotides match TRBD1. V gave up 11 bases and J gave up 7 bases; unmatched junction bases: 6. Germline values: CDR1 LNHDA, CDR2 SQIVND (reference sequence). The length of the CDR3 is 13 residues. CDR3 in DNA: TGTGCCGTACAGGGGGCGAAAAATTCACCCCTCCACTTT. This gives the protein CAVQGAKNSPLHF.

The chain employs TRBV30 and TRBJ1-1, with 10 bases matching TRBD1. The CDR3 is 14 amino acids. Germline values: CDR1 GTSNPN, CDR2 SVGIG (reference sequence). J was trimmed by 11 bases and V by 2 bases; bases with no gene match: 11. This chain's CDR3 is CAWSLRTGGRRAFF. DNA for the CDR3: TGTGCCTGGAGTCTCCGGACAGGGGGAAGGCGGGCTTTCTTT.

This clone came up once. This chain joins TRBV15 and TRBJ1-1; D is possibly TRBD1 (6 bases). This CDR3 comprises 17 residues. Germline CDR1 is LNHNV and CDR2 is YYDKDF (reference sequence). Trimming pared 3 bases from V and 3 bases from J, leaving 20 bases between. In nucleotides, the CDR3 is TGTGCCACCAGCAGCCACCTCCGGGGGGGCGGGGACACTGAAGCTTTCTTT. It yields the protein CATSSHLRGGGDTEAFF.

The chain is built from TRBV30 and TRBJ1-2; D not certain. CDR1 is GTSNPN and CDR2 is SVGIG in the germline V gene (reference sequence). The CDR3 has 11 residues. The V end lost 7 bases, the J end lost 7 bases, and 13 bases lay between the germline ends. The CDR3 region is CAFHRGGGYTF. In DNA, the CDR3 is TGTGCCTTCCACCGGGGAGGTGGCTACACCTTC. Drawing the rest from reference TRBV30 and TRBJ1-2, the complete variable domain is SQTIHQWPATLVQPVGSPLSLECTVEGTSNPNLYWYRQAAGRGLQLLFYSVGIGQISSEVPQNLSASRPQDRQFILSSKKLLLSDSGFYLCAFHRGGGYTFGSGTRLTVV.

The chain is built from TRBV30 and TRBJ1-1; the match to TRBD1 covers 7 bases. The CDR3 runs to 15 residues. After removal of 2 bases from V and 0 bases from J, the junction contained 6 bases not matched to a gene. The germline V gene encodes CDR1 GTSNPN and CDR2 SVGIG (reference sequence). This CDR3 is CAWSRQGGMNTEAFF. As DNA, the CDR3 is TGTGCCTGGAGTCGACAGGGAGGAATGAACACTGAAGCTTTCTTT.

The rearrangement uses TRBV28 and TRBJ1-5; D is possibly TRBD1 (5 bases). V lost 3 bases and J lost 5, with 14 bases in between. CDR1 and CDR2 (germline): MDHEN, SYDVKM. CDR3 length equals 15 residues. Here the CDR3 reads CASSLERQIYQPQHF. The CDR3 DNA reads TGTGCCAGCAGTTTGGAGAGACAGATTTATCAGCCCCAGCATTTT. The full variable domain, rest sourced from reference TRBV28 and TRBJ1-5, is DVKVTQSSRYLVKRTGEKVFLECVQDMDHENMFWYRQDPGLGLRLIYFSYDVKMKEKGDIPEGYSVSREKKERFSLILESASTNQTSMYLCASSLERQIYQPQHFGDGTRLSIL.

The J gene is TRBJ2-1, the V gene TRBV10-1; no reliable D call. The germline V gene has CDR1 WNHNN and CDR2 SYGVQD (reference sequence). The germline V and J ends were trimmed by 0 bases and 8 bases, with 20 bases remaining between them. There are 17 residues in the CDR3. CDR3 loop: CASSESSTNDYIYEQFF. In nucleotides, the CDR3 is TGCGCCAGCAGTGAGTCGTCAACTAATGATTATATCTATGAGCAGTTCTTC.

This CDR3 reads CASSLQGWGGELFF. CDR3 in DNA: TGTGCCAGCAGTTTACAGGGATGGGGCGGGGAGCTGTTTTTT. The rearrangement joins TRBV28 to TRBJ2-2, with D possibly matching TRBD1 (5 bases). This CDR3 comprises 14 residues. Between the trimmed V and J ends, which lost 2 bases and 7 bases, there was a span of 11 bases. CDR1 is MDHEN and CDR2 is SYDVKM in the germline V gene.

The gene calls are TRBV10-3 and TRBJ1-5, with a weak D call TRBD1 (5 bases). CDR3 size: 17 residues. Germline CDR1 is ENHRY and CDR2 is SYGVKD. V was clipped by 6 bases and J by 5 bases, with 23 bases between them. The CDR3 sequence is CAISPSYRRRVDQPQHF. Here the CDR3 DNA reads TGTGCCATCAGCCCATCCTATCGGCGCAGGGTGGATCAGCCCCAGCATTTT.